A selection of T cell receptor beta chains follows, all from one sample in a study of radiation and T cells in renal cell carcinoma. Produced via immunoSEQ multiplex PCR; TCRdb's table is partial and in-frame only. The sample has roughly 150,000 clones, about 87% seen once. This sample comprised blood, obtained from a patient whose treatment included radiotherapy and nephrectomy. The receptors originated from a woman in her 70s with renal cell carcinoma. The CDR3 runs from the conserved cysteine through the conserved F or W. Each record gives: J gene, clone size, V gene, CDR3 length, D gene, CDR3 DNA, CDR3 protein. The D gene is left open where the match is weak. Size values are once, few and many counts, or a class for expanded clones, and some rows have none.

j_gene: TRBJ1-5
abundance: NA
v_gene: TRBV7-9
len: 12
d_gene: NA
CDR3nt: TGTGCCAGCAGCACCGGGGGCCAGCCCCAGCATTTT
CDR3aa: CASSTGGQPQHF

j_gene: TRBJ1-2
abundance: NA
v_gene: TRBV6-5
len: 15
d_gene: NA
CDR3nt: TGTGCCAGCAGTCCTCAGGGAGGGTTTAACTATGGCTACACCTTC
CDR3aa: CASSPQGGFNYGYTF

j_gene: TRBJ1-2
abundance: NA
v_gene: TRBV2
len: 15
d_gene: NA
CDR3nt: TGTGCCAGCAGTGAGGGGAGTCACTCCTACTATGGCTACACCTTC
CDR3aa: CASSEGSHSYYGYTF

j_gene: TRBJ2-1
abundance: once
v_gene: TRBV15
len: 15
d_gene: TRBD2
CDR3nt: TGTGCCACCGTCAAGGGACTAGCGGGGTACAATGAGCAGTTCTTC
CDR3aa: CATVKGLAGYNEQFF

j_gene: TRBJ1-5
abundance: NA
v_gene: TRBV5-4
len: 13
d_gene: NA
CDR3nt: TGTGCCAGCAGCCCGGCGGGGACTGAGCCCCAGCATTTT
CDR3aa: CASSPAGTEPQHF

j_gene: TRBJ2-3
abundance: NA
v_gene: TRBV2
len: 13
d_gene: NA
CDR3nt: TGTGCCAGCAGGGCCACTCGCACAGATACGCAGTATTTT
CDR3aa: CASRATRTDTQYF

j_gene: TRBJ2-2
abundance: few
v_gene: TRBV5-1
len: 13
d_gene: NA
CDR3nt: TGCGCCAGCAGCTTAGGTCACACCGGGGAGCTGTTTTTT
CDR3aa: CASSLGHTGELFF

j_gene: TRBJ2-1
abundance: NA
v_gene: TRBV6-5
len: 13
d_gene: NA
CDR3nt: TGTGCCACCAACCCCGGGACTCTTAATGAGCAGTTCTTC
CDR3aa: CATNPGTLNEQFF

j_gene: TRBJ1-6
abundance: NA
v_gene: TRBV6-6
len: 12
d_gene: NA
CDR3nt: TGTGCCAGCAGTTACCCAGATTCACCCCTCCACTTT
CDR3aa: CASSYPDSPLHF

j_gene: TRBJ1-5
abundance: NA
v_gene: TRBV6-4
len: 16
d_gene: NA
CDR3nt: TGTGCCAGCAGTGACCTCGTCAGGGTCGACAATCAGCCCCAGCATTTT
CDR3aa: CASSDLVRVDNQPQHF

j_gene: TRBJ2-3
abundance: NA
v_gene: TRBV7-2
len: 12
d_gene: NA
CDR3nt: TGTGCCAGCAGCTTAGATCCTCCCGGGCAGTATTTT
CDR3aa: CASSLDPPGQYF